This TCR beta chain came from a study of OX40 agonist ivuxolimab in advanced cancers. Study-wide background: From roughly 20 to 90 years was the age range, with a mean of about 54 years, and about 83% were male. Study observations and caveats: At doses 0.1 to 3.0 mg/kg, CD4+ and CD8+ clones expanded.

To note about this clone: Its antigen is unidentified.

Per the germline V gene, CDR1 is SQVTM and CDR2 is ANQGSEA. The V end was cut by 4 bases, the J end by 3 bases, with 10 bases between. This CDR3 region has 12 residues. The protocol was immunoSEQ multiplex PCR, while the TCRdb copy is restricted to in-frame clones and leaves out a portion. Altogether 45,000 to 55,000 clones are present, 84% being singletons, with the ten largest covering around 1.6%. This specimen consisted of CD4+ or CD8+ T cells sorted from blood, obtained in a trial of the OX40 agonist ivuxolimab. This chain links TRBV29-1 with TRBJ2-7, with a tentative D call TRBD1 (6 bases). The TCR sequence derives from an adult with an advanced solid tumor such as melanoma, head and neck, liver or kidney cancer. The CDR3: CSVGDTDYEQYF. CDR3 in DNA: TGCAGCGTTGGGGACACCGACTACGAGCAGTACTTC.